This note documents a single TCR beta chain sequence. Trimming cost V 2 bases and J 6 bases, with 11 bases left between them. The germline V gene has CDR1 GTSNPN and CDR2 SVGIG (reference sequence). This CDR3 region has 13 residues. The data are from a study of T cell responses to AZD1222 COVID-19 vaccine. The wider study: Second-dose schedules of about 4 or about 12 weeks were combined.

Here immunoSEQ multiplex PCR was the method, and the copy in TCRdb shows in-frame clones only, minus some. The sample carries fewer than 120,000 clones, roughly 90% recorded once. The specimen comprised peripheral blood, sampled on day 0 of AZD1222 vaccination. This TCR was recovered from an adult in good health. V is TRBV30 and J is TRBJ1-5, with D possibly being TRBD1 (6 bases). CDR3 amino acids: CAWSTTGTQPQHF. CDR3 DNA: TGTGCCTGGAGTACCACAGGGACTCAGCCCCAGCATTTT.